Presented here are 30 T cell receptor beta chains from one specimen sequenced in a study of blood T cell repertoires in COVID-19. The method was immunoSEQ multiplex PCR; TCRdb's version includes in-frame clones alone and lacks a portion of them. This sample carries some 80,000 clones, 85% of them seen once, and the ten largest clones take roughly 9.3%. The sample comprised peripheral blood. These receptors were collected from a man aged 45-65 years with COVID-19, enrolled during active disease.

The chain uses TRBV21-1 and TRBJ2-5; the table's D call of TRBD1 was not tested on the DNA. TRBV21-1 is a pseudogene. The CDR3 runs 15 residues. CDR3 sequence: CASSPVRRRGETQYF. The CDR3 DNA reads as TGTGCCAGCAGCCCAGTGCGGCGAAGGGGAGAGACCCAGTACTTC.

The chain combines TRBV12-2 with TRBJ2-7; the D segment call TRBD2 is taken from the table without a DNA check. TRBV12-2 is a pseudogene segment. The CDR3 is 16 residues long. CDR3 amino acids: CASRLAPASGRPEQYF. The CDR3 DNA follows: TGTGCAAGTCGCTTAGCGCCGGCTAGCGGGAGGCCCGAGCAGTACTTC.

The CDR3 loop is CASSYSGSLYF. CDR3 nucleotides: TGTGCCAGCAGTTACAGCGGGAGTCTGTACTTC. The chain employs TRBV2 and TRBJ2-7; TRBD2 matches at 8 bases. Germline V lookup: CDR1 SNHLY, CDR2 FYNNEI. The V gene end was trimmed by 5 bases and the J gene end by 12 bases; junction bases not matched to a gene: 6. CDR3 length equals 11 residues.

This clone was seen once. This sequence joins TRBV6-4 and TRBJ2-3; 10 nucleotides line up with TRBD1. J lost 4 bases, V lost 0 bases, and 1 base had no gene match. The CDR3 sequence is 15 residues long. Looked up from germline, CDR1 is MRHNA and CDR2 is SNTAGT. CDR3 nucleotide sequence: TGTGCCAGCAGTGACTCCGGGACAGGGGCAGATACGCAGTATTTT. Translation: CASSDSGTGADTQYF.

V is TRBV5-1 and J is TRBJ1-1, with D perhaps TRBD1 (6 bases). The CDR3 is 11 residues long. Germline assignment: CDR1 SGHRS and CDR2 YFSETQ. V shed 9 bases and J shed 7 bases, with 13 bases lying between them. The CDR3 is CATTQGNEAFF. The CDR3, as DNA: TGCGCCACCACCCAGGGGAATGAAGCTTTCTTT.

The CDR3 DNA is TGTGCCTGGGGGGCCAGGGAGGAGGGGCCCCTCCACTTT. Protein: CAWGAREEGPLHF. The chain combines TRBV30 with TRBJ1-6; D is perhaps TRBD1 (5 bases). V was trimmed by 5 bases and J by 13 bases, leaving 18 bases between them. Germline loops: CDR1 GTSNPN, CDR2 SVGIG (reference sequence). The CDR3 extends over 13 amino acids.

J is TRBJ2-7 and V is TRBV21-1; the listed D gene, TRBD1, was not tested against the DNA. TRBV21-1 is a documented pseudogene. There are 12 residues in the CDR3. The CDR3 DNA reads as TGTGCCAGTCCCGACAGAGCCTACGAGCAGTACTTC. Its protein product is CASPDRAYEQYF.

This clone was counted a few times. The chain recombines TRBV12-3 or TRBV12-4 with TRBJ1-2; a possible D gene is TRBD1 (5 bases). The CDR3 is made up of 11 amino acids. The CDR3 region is CAAGLDYGYTF. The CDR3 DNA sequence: TGTGCGGCGGGGCTGGACTATGGCTACACCTTC.

The CDR3 sequence is CASRPSGDTQYF. The CDR3 DNA is TGTGCCAGCAGACCCAGTGGAGATACGCAGTATTTT. J is TRBJ2-3 and V is TRBV28; D is unclear. CDR1 is MDHEN, CDR2 SYDVKM, per germline. Deletions cut 6 bases from V and 5 bases from J, with 9 bases between. The CDR3 sequence is 12 residues long.

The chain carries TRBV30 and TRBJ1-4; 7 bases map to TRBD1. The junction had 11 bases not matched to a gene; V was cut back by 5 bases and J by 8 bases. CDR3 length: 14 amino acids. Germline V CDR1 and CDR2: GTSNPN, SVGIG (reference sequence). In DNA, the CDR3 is TGTGCCTGGGCAACACCAGGGGGAGTAGAAAAACTGTTTTTT. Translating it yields CAWATPGGVEKLFF. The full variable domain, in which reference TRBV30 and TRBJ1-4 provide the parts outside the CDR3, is SQTIHQWPATLVQPVGSPLSLECTVEGTSNPNLYWYRQAAGRGLQLLFYSVGIGQISSEVPQNLSASRPQDRQFILSSKKLLLSDSGFYLCAWATPGGVEKLFFGSGTQLSVL.

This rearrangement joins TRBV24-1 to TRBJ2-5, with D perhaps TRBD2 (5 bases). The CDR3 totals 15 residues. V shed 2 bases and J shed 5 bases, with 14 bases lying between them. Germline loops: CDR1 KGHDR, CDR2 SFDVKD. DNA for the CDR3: TGTGCCACCAGTGATTCCCGCGGACTGGCGGAGACCCAGTACTTC. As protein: CATSDSRGLAETQYF.

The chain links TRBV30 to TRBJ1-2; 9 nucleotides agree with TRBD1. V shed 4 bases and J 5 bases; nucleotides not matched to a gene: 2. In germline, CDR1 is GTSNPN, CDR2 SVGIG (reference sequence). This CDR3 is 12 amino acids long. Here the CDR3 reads CAWNRGHYGYTF. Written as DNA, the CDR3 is TGTGCCTGGAACAGGGGGCATTATGGCTACACCTTC.

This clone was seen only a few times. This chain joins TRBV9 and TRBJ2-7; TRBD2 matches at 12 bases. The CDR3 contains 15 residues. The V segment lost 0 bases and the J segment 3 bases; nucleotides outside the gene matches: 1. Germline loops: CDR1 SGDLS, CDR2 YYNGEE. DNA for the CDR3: TGTGCCAGCAGCGTAGGGACTAGCGGGAACTACGAGCAGTACTTC. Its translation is CASSVGTSGNYEQYF.

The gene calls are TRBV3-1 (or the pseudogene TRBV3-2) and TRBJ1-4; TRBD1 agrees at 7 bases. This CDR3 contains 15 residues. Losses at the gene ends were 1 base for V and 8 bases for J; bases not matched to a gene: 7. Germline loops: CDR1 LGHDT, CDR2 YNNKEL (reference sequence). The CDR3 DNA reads TGTGCCAGCAGCCAAGGACAGGGCTTTGGCGAAAAACTGTTTTTT. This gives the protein CASSQGQGFGEKLFF.

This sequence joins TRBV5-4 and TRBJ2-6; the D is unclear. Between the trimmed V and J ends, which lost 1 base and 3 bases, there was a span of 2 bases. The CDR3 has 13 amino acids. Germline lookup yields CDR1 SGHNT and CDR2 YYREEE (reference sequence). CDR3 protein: CASSLRGANVLTF. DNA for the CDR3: TGTGCCAGCAGCTTGCGTGGGGCCAACGTCCTGACTTTC.

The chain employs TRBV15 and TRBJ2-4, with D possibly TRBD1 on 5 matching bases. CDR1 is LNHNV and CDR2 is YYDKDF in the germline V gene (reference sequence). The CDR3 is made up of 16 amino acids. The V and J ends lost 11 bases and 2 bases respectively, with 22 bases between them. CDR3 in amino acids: CAPNSGIQVSKNIQYF. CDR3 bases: TGTGCCCCGAATTCGGGTATACAGGTGTCCAAAAACATTCAGTACTTC.

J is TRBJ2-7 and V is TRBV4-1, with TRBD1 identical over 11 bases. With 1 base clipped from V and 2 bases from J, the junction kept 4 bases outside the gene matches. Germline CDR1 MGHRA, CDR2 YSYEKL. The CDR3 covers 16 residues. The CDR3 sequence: CASSQVPGQGAYEQYF. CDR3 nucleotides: TGCGCCAGCAGCCAAGTCCCGGGACAGGGGGCCTACGAGCAGTACTTC.

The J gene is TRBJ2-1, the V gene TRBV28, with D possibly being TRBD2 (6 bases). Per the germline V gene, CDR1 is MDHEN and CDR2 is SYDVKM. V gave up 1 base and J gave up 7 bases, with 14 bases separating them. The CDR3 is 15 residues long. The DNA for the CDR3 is TGTGCCAGCAGTTTATCAACCTTGGCGGGAAATGAGCAGTTCTTC. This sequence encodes CASSLSTLAGNEQFF.

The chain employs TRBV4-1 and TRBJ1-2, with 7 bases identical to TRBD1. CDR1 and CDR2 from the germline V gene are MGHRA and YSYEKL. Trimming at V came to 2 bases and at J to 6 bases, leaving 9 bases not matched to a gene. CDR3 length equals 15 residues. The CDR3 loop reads CASSQPGQKGNGYTF. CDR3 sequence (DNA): TGCGCCAGCAGCCAACCGGGACAGAAGGGCAATGGCTACACCTTC.

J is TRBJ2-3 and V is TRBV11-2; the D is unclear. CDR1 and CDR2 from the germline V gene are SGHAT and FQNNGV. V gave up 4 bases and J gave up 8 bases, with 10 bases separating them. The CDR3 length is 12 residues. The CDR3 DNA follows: TGTGCCAGCAGCTCCCCCCTGCGTACGCAGTATTTT. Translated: CASSSPLRTQYF.

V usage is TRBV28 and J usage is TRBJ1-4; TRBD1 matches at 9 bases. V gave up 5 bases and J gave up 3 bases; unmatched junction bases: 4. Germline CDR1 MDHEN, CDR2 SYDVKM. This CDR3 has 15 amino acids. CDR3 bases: TGTGCCAGCAGTCTACAGGGGGCTTCTAATGAAAAACTGTTTTTT. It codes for CASSLQGASNEKLFF.

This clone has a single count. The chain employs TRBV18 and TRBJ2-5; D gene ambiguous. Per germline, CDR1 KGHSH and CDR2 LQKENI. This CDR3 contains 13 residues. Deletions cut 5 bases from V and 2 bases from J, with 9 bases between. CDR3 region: CASSVTVQETQYF. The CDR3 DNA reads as TGTGCCAGCTCAGTCACAGTTCAAGAGACCCAGTACTTC.

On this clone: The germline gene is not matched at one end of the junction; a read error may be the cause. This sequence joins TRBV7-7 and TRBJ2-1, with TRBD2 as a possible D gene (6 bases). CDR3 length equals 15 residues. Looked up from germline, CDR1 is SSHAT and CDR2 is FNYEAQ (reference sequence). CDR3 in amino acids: CASSPLGGAYNEQFF. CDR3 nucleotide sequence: TGTGCTAGCAGCCCACTCGGGGGAGCTTACAATGAGCAGTTCTTC.

The DNA for the CDR3 is TGTGCCAGCTCATCCCAGACAGGGGGTAGCTATGGCTACACCTTC. Translation gives CASSSQTGGSYGYTF. The chain employs TRBV18 and TRBJ1-2; 9 positions agree with TRBD1. The CDR3 contains 15 residues. Germline values: CDR1 KGHSH, CDR2 LQKENI. V gave up 5 bases and J gave up 4 bases; unmatched junction bases: 8.

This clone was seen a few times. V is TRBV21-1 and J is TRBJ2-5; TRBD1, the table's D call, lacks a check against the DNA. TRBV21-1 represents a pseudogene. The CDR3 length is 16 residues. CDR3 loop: CASSKVWAGGKGTQYF. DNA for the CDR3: TGTGCCAGCAGCAAAGTCTGGGCAGGGGGCAAAGGGACCCAGTACTTC.

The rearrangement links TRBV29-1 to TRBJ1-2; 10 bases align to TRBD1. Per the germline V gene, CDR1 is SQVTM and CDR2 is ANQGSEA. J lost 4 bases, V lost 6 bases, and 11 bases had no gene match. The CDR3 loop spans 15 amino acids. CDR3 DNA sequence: TGCAGCGTGATCGGGACAGGGGTGGTGAGCTATGGCTACACCTTC. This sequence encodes CSVIGTGVVSYGYTF.

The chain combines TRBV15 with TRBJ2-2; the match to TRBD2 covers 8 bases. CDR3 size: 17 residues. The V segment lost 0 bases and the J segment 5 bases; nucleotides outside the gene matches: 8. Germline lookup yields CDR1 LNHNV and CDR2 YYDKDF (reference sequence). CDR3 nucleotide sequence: TGTGCCACCAGCAGAGATCCCAGCGGGAGTGGTACCGGGGAGCTGTTTTTT. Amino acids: CATSRDPSGSGTGELFF.

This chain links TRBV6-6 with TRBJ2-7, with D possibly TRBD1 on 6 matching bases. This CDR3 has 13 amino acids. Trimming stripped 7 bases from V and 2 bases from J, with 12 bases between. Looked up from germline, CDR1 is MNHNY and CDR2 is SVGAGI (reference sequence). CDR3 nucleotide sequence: TGTGCCAGCAACGTCGGACAGCCCTACGAGCAGTACTTC. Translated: CASNVGQPYEQYF.

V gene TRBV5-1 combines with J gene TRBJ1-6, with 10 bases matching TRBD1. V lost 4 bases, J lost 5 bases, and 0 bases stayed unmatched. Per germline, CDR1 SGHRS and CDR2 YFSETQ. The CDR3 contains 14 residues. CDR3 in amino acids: CASSGTGDNSPLHF. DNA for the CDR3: TGCGCCAGCAGCGGGACAGGGGATAATTCACCCCTCCACTTT.

DNA of the CDR3: TGTGCCAGCAGCTCCAGGGGTGGAGATGAAAAACTGTTTTTT. This translates into CASSSRGGDEKLFF. The chain carries TRBV7-9 and TRBJ1-4, with D possibly TRBD1 on 6 matching bases. CDR3 length: 14 amino acids. CDR1 SEHNR and CDR2 FQNEAQ come from the germline V gene (reference sequence). V was pared by 4 bases and J by 6 bases, with 12 bases between.